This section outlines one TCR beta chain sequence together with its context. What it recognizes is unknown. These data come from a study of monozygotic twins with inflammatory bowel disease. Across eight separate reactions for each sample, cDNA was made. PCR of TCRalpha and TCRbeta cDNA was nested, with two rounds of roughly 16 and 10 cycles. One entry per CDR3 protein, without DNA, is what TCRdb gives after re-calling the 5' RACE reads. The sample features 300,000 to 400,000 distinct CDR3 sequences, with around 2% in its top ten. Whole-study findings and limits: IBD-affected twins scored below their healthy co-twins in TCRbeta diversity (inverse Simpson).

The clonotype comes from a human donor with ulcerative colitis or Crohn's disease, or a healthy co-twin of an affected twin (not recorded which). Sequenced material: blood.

The chain's CDR3 is CASSGGRSTDTQYF. The chain couples TRBV4-3 to TRBJ2-3; TCRdb's D call of TRBD1 is untestable without DNA. CDR3 length: 14 residues. Germline V gives CDR1 LGHNA, CDR2 YSLEER.